By its share, the clone carrying this T cell receptor beta chain is medium-sized (0.01 to 0.1%). Its antigen remains unknown. The time point was: pre-treatment sample, taken before nivolumab and TIL therapy. The tumor samples were excised metastases, mostly pleural nodules or supraclavicular lymph nodes. This sample is drawn from a study of TIL therapy for anti-PD-1-resistant metastatic lung cancer. Study-level background: Half of patients were current or former smokers.

Trimming cost V 0 bases and J 3 bases, with 8 bases left between them. The CDR3 has 15 residues. CDR1 and CDR2 (germline): SGHTA, FQGNSA. Sequencing used immunoSEQ v3. TCRdb keeps only in-frame clones here, not all; method: immunoSEQ multiplex PCR. The table lists 10,000 to 12,000 clones, 55% to 70% of them singletons. General study points: Treatment-naive, never-smoker and oncogene-addicted patients were overrepresented in this highly selected cohort.

V usage is TRBV7-2 and J usage is TRBJ2-2; D remains ambiguous. The TCR originated in a person between 30 and 80 years old with non-small cell lung cancer. Specimen: tumor tissue, collected at baseline. The DNA of the CDR3 is TGTGCCAGCAGCTTAGCGCTGCACTACACCGGGGAGCTGTTTTTT. It codes for CASSLALHYTGELFF.